In its sample, the clone carrying this T cell receptor (beta chain) was seen many times. Its specificity is not known. These data belong to a study of T cells in Graves' hyperthyroidism and ophthalmopathy. Overall study results and limits: Ophthalmopathy could be told apart from stable hyperthyroidism with a 13 V-J model. Ophthalmopathy was model-predicted a median approximately 6.4 months pre-onset.

TCR beta CDR3 sequences were amplified from RNA transcripts. Carried out on the TCR CDR3, a first-round RT-PCR used the HTBI primer set. TCRdb redid the calling of the multiplex PCR reads with MiXCR, one entry per CDR3 protein. This sample yields a few hundred thousand distinct CDR3 sequences, of which just over 45% are seen a single time; around 7.7% belongs to the top ten. The germline V gene encodes CDR1 LNHNV and CDR2 YYDKDF (reference sequence). The V end was cut by 0 bases, the J end by 0 bases, with 12 bases between. This CDR3 comprises 17 residues. The clonotype was recovered from a young woman with Graves' hyperthyroidism. The chain has TRBV15 and TRBJ1-3, with unresolved D. What was sequenced was peripheral blood or thyroid tissue (not recorded which). The CDR3 sequence is CATSRDVRWSSGNTIYF. CDR3 sequence (DNA): TGTGCCACCAGCAGAGATGTCAGGTGGAGCTCTGGAAACACCATATATTTT.